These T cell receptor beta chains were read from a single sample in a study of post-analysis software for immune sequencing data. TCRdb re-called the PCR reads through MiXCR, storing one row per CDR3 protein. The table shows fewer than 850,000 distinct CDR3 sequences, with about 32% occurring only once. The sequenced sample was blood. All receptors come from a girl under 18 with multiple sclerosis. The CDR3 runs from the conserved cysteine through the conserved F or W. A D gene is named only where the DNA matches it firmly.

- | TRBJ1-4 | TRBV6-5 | CASSYSGGAGEKLFF
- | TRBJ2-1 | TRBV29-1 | CSAGKLTSNEQFF
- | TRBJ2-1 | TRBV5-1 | CASSPAGKGYNEQFF
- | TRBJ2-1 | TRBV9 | CASSAGLAETYNEQFF
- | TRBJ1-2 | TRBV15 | CATSNPKGVHYGYTF
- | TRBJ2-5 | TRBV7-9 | CASSLPGHQETQYF
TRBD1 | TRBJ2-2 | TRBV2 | CASSEDRGRLFF
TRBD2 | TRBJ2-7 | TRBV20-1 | CSAFGLGDYEQYF
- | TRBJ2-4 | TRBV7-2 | CASSSGTPLGQYF
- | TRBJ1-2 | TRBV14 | CASSQLTNYGYTF
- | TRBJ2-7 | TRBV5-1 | CASSLGPNHRQSGDSYEQYF
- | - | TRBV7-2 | CASSLAPTEFYEQYF
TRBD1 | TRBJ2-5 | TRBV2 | CASSDQGAIQETQYF
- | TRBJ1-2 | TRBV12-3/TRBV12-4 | CASSLAWGVGGYTF
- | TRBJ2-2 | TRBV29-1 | CSVGRAINTGELFF
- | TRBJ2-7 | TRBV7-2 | CASSSGRGSYEQYF
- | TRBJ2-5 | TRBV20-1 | CSARVGGSRTQYF
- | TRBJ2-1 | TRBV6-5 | CASSYDGSFHNEQFF
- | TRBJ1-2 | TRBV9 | CASSVVGQGPISGYTF
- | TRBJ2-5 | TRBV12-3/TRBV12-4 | CASGKRIQETQYF
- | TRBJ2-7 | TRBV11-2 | CASSFRLGRLNEQYF
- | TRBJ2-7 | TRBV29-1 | CSATNVQQYF
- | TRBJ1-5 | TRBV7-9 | CASSPGGWASNQPQHF
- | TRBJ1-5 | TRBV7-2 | CASSLIAGSGNQPQHF
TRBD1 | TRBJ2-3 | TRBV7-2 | CASSKGQGSTDTQYF
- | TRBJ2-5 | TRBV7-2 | CASSPPGQGRETQYF
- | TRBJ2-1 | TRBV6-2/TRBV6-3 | CASSYSTISYNEQFF
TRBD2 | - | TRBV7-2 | CASSAGTSGLETQYF
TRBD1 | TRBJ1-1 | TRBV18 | CASSADFRDSEAFF
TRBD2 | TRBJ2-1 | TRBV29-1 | CSVEGFSGSSYNEQFF
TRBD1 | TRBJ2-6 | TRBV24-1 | CATSWTGGSGANVLTF
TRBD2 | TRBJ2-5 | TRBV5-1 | CASSSGGGAGETQYF
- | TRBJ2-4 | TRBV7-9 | CASSLGQDAWDAKNIQYF
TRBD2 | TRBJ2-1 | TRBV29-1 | CSVEEWGEGKVWQFF
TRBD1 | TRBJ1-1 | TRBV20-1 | CSAGSTGGGNTEAFF